This paragraph covers one T cell receptor (beta chain) sequence. Germline V gene lookup returns CDR1 MNHEY and CDR2 SVGAGI. The CDR3 length is 11 residues. The ends lost 7 bases at V and 13 bases at J; junction bases unmatched: 10. This sample was taken from a study of blood T cell repertoires in COVID-19. The protocol was immunoSEQ multiplex PCR, while the TCRdb copy is restricted to in-frame clones and leaves out a portion. The sample holds about 300,000 clones, 70% to 85% seen once. This TCR derives from a human donor with COVID-19, enrolled during active disease. The donor label of this sample is uncertain. The V gene is TRBV6-5, the J gene TRBJ2-7; 7 bases are a match to TRBD1. What was sequenced was peripheral blood. CDR3 coding DNA: TGTGCCAGCATTATTCCGGGACAGCCTTACTTC. This translates into CASIIPGQPYF.